This section outlines one T cell receptor (beta chain) sequence together with its context. This specimen comes from a study of control samples from healthy donors and cancer patients. The CDR3 has 12 amino acids. Germline CDR1 KGHDR, CDR2 SFDVKD. The V gene lost 4 bases and the J gene lost 9 bases, with 11 bases spanning the gap. Assay: immunoSEQ multiplex PCR; the TCRdb copy retains only in-frame clones and omits some. Of approximately 190,000 clones listed, about 91% are singletons. This clonotype was sampled from a man aged 25-40 years in good health. The chain uses TRBV24-1 and TRBJ1-2; D gene ambiguous. Sample: blood. Here the CDR3 DNA reads TGTGCCACCAGTGAAGACGGTGGGAGCTACACCTTC. Translating gives CATSEDGGSYTF.